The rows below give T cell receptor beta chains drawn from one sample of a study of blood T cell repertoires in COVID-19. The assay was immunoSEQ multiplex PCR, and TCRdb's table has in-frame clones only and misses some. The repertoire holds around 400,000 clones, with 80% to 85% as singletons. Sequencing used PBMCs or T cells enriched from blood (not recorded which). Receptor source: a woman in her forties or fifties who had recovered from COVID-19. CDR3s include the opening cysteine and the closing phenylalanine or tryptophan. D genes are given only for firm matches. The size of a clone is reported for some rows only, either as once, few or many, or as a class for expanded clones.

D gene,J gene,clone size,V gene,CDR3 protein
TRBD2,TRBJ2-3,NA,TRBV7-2,CASRPTSLDTQYF
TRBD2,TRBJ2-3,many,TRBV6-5,CATLGLAGRDTQYF
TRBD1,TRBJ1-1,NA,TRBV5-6,CASSLTGTNTEAFF
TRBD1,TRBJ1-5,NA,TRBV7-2,CASSLAVGTADQPQHF
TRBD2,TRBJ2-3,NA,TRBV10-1,CASTVGTRISDTQYF
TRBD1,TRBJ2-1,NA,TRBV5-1,CASSAGGTGGLNEQFF
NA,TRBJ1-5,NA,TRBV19,CASSIELSSNQPQHF
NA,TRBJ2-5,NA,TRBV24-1,CATSDLEGVQETQYF
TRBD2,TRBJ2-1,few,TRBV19,CASRPVASGRPREQFF
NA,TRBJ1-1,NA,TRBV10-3,CAISNGQLNTEAFF
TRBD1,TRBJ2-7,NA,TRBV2,CASTWTGGYEQYF
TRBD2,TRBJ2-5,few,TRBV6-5,CASSVAGVETQYF
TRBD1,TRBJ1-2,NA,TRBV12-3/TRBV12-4,CASSETGIYGYTF
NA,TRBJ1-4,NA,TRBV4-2,CASSQDYKKLFF
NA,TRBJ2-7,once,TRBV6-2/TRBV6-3,CASSSRPYEQYF
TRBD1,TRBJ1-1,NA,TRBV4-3,CASSQQQGANTEAFF
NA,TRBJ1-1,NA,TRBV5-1,CASSHEVAGRNTEAFF
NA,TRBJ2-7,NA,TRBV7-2,CASSLPGSYEQYF
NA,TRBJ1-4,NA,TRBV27,CASSLQGLGEKLFF
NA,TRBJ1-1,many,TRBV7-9,CASSLYTGIIAEAFF
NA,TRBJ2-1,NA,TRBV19,CASSPGQGREYNEQFF
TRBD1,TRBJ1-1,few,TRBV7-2,CASQTGTVNTEAFF
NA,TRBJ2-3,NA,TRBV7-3,CASSSTGSSTDTQYF
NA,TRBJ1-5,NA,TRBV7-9,CASSRAREGNQPQHF
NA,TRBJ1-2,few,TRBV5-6,CASSRRGAQYGYTF
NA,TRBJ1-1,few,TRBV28,CASRLPGGTTEAFF
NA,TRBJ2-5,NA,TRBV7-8,CASSFVAGALETQYF
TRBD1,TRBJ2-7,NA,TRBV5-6,CASSPNLGQANEQYF
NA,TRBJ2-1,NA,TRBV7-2,CASSQLALNSYNEQFF
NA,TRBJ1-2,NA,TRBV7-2,CASSQQSSYTF
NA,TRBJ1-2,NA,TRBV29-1,CSVEGREDYGYTF
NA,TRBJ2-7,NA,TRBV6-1,CASSERFEQYF
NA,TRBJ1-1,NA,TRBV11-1,CASSRAGFIEAFF
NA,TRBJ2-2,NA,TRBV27,CASSNGQSSGELFF
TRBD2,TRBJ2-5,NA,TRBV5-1,CASSPARASGTEIQYF
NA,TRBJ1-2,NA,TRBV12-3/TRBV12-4,CASSFFNQDGYTF
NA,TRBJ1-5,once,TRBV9,CASSVNGGSQPQHF
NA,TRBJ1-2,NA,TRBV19,CASSIGGVDYGYTF
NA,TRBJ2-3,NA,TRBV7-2,CASSKGGFTDTQYF
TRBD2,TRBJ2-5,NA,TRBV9,CASSVALAGGETQYF
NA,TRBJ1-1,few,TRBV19,CASAQGYGLRGAEAFF
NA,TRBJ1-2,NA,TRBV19,CASSSKGLFGGYTF
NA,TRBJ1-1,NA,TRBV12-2,CASRQREGNTEAFF